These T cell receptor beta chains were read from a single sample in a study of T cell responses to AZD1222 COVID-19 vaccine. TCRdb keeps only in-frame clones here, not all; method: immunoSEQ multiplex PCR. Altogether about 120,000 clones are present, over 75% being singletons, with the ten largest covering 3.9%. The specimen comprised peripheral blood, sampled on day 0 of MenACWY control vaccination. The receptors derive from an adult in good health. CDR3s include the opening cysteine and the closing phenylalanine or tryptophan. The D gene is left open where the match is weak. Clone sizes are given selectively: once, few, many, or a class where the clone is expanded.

cdr3_aa: CASSAGLAGTGELFF
cdr3_nt: TGTGCCAGCAGTGCGGGGCTAGCGGGCACCGGGGAGCTGTTTTTT
d_call: TRBD2
j_call: TRBJ2-2
clone_size: NA
v_call: TRBV6-4

cdr3_aa: CASSPWDSYEQYF
cdr3_nt: TGTGCCAGCTCACCATGGGACAGCTACGAGCAGTACTTC
d_call: TRBD1
j_call: TRBJ2-7
clone_size: NA
v_call: TRBV18

cdr3_aa: CASSQVDREAFF
cdr3_nt: TGTGCCAGCAGCCAAGTCGACAGGGAAGCTTTCTTT
d_call: NA
j_call: TRBJ1-1
clone_size: NA
v_call: TRBV3-1/TRBV3-2

cdr3_aa: CASSGRGRWKNSPLHF
cdr3_nt: TGTGCCAGCAGCGGCAGGGGGCGCTGGAAGAATTCACCCCTCCACTTT
d_call: TRBD1
j_call: TRBJ1-6
clone_size: NA
v_call: TRBV5-6

cdr3_aa: CASSLGPQETQYF
cdr3_nt: TGTGCCAGCAGCTTAGGACCGCAAGAGACCCAGTACTTC
d_call: NA
j_call: TRBJ2-5
clone_size: NA
v_call: TRBV7-2

cdr3_aa: CSARANNEQFF
cdr3_nt: TGCAGTGCTAGGGCGAACAATGAGCAGTTCTTC
d_call: NA
j_call: TRBJ2-1
clone_size: NA
v_call: TRBV20-1

cdr3_aa: CASSNSWQETQYF
cdr3_nt: TGTGCCAGCAGTAACAGCTGGCAAGAGACCCAGTACTTC
d_call: NA
j_call: TRBJ2-5
clone_size: few
v_call: TRBV2

cdr3_aa: CASSYPLSSLHF
cdr3_nt: TGTGCCAGCAGTTACCCCCTCTCGTCCCTCCACTTT
d_call: NA
j_call: TRBJ1-6
clone_size: few
v_call: TRBV6-2/TRBV6-3

cdr3_aa: CSASDQPQHF
cdr3_nt: TGCAGTGCTAGCGACCAGCCCCAGCATTTT
d_call: NA
j_call: TRBJ1-5
clone_size: NA
v_call: TRBV20-1

cdr3_aa: CASSSAGNYGYTF
cdr3_nt: TGTGCCAGCAGCTCGGCGGGGAATTATGGCTACACCTTC
d_call: NA
j_call: TRBJ1-2
clone_size: NA
v_call: TRBV7-9

cdr3_aa: CASSLHRQDNSPLHF
cdr3_nt: TGTGCCAGCAGTTTACACAGGCAGGATAATTCACCCCTCCACTTT
d_call: NA
j_call: TRBJ1-6
clone_size: NA
v_call: TRBV28

cdr3_aa: CASSPSRGRISTEAFF
cdr3_nt: TGTGCCAGCTCACCGTCCAGGGGGCGGATTAGCACTGAAGCTTTCTTT
d_call: TRBD1
j_call: TRBJ1-1
clone_size: once
v_call: TRBV18

cdr3_aa: CASSFLDRAVGEQYF
cdr3_nt: TGTGCCAGCAGTTTTCTGGACAGGGCCGTGGGCGAGCAGTACTTC
d_call: TRBD1
j_call: TRBJ2-7
clone_size: NA
v_call: TRBV28

cdr3_aa: CASTRGDYNEQFF
cdr3_nt: TGTGCCAGCACCCGGGGGGACTACAATGAGCAGTTCTTC
d_call: TRBD2
j_call: TRBJ2-1
clone_size: NA
v_call: TRBV7-8

cdr3_aa: CASSRGAGQGTQEQYF
cdr3_nt: TGCGCCAGCAGCCGAGGGGCGGGACAGGGAACGCAGGAGCAGTACTTC
d_call: TRBD1
j_call: TRBJ2-7
clone_size: once
v_call: TRBV4-1

cdr3_aa: CSVVPGSSYGYTF
cdr3_nt: TGCAGCGTTGTGCCAGGGAGTTCGTATGGCTACACCTTC
d_call: NA
j_call: TRBJ1-2
clone_size: once
v_call: TRBV29-1

cdr3_aa: CASSLGQGYEQYF
cdr3_nt: TGTGCCAGCAGTTTAGGACAAGGCTACGAGCAGTACTTC
d_call: NA
j_call: TRBJ2-7
clone_size: NA
v_call: TRBV12-3/TRBV12-4

cdr3_aa: CASSPGANTEAFF
cdr3_nt: TGTGCCAGTAGCCCAGGGGCGAACACTGAAGCTTTCTTT
d_call: NA
j_call: TRBJ1-1
clone_size: NA
v_call: TRBV19

cdr3_aa: CASSATATGLEKLFF
cdr3_nt: TGTGCCAGCAGCGCCACTGCGACAGGCCTCGAAAAACTGTTTTTT
d_call: NA
j_call: TRBJ1-4
clone_size: NA
v_call: TRBV9

cdr3_aa: CASSEAVAAHRSNQPQHF
cdr3_nt: TGTGCCAGCAGTGAAGCAGTAGCCGCCCACCGGAGCAATCAGCCCCAGCATTTT
d_call: NA
j_call: TRBJ1-5
clone_size: NA
v_call: TRBV6-1

cdr3_aa: CASSSANEQFF
cdr3_nt: TGTGCCAGCAGTAGCGCCAATGAGCAGTTCTTC
d_call: NA
j_call: TRBJ2-1
clone_size: NA
v_call: TRBV6-2/TRBV6-3

cdr3_aa: CASSWTGGTEAFF
cdr3_nt: TGTGCCAGCAGTTGGACAGGGGGCACTGAAGCTTTCTTT
d_call: TRBD1
j_call: TRBJ1-1
clone_size: NA
v_call: TRBV7-2

cdr3_aa: CASRRLGGAGYTGELFF
cdr3_nt: TGTGCCAGTAGGAGACTCGGAGGGGCAGGGTACACCGGGGAGCTGTTTTTT
d_call: NA
j_call: TRBJ2-2
clone_size: NA
v_call: TRBV19

cdr3_aa: CASSDPRVSPLHF
cdr3_nt: TGTGCCAGCAGTGATCCGAGGGTTTCACCCCTCCACTTT
d_call: NA
j_call: TRBJ1-6
clone_size: NA
v_call: TRBV2

cdr3_aa: CASSAQLQSSYNEQFF
cdr3_nt: TGTGCCAGCAGCGCCCAATTGCAGAGCTCCTACAATGAGCAGTTCTTC
d_call: NA
j_call: TRBJ2-1
clone_size: NA
v_call: TRBV5-4

cdr3_aa: CASSIFRTVSNQPQHF
cdr3_nt: TGTGCCAGTAGTATTTTTCGGACAGTTAGCAATCAGCCCCAGCATTTT
d_call: NA
j_call: TRBJ1-5
clone_size: NA
v_call: TRBV19

cdr3_aa: CASSLRLAGGTRETQYF
cdr3_nt: TGTGCCAGCAGCTTAAGACTAGCGGGGGGCACTAGAGAGACCCAGTACTTC
d_call: TRBD2
j_call: TRBJ2-5
clone_size: NA
v_call: TRBV7-2

cdr3_aa: CASSSGDADIGEQYF
cdr3_nt: TGCGCCAGCAGCTCGGGGGACGCGGATATCGGGGAGCAGTACTTC
d_call: NA
j_call: TRBJ2-7
clone_size: few
v_call: TRBV5-1

cdr3_aa: CASSLVGGTTEAFF
cdr3_nt: TGCGCCAGCAGCTTGGTGGGAGGGACCACTGAAGCTTTCTTT
d_call: NA
j_call: TRBJ1-1
clone_size: medium-sized
v_call: TRBV5-1

cdr3_aa: CASSGSSSNYGYTF
cdr3_nt: TGTGCCAGTTCGGGCTCCTCGTCTAACTATGGCTACACCTTC
d_call: NA
j_call: TRBJ1-2
clone_size: NA
v_call: TRBV6-5

cdr3_aa: CASSLLGAQEKLFF
cdr3_nt: TGTGCCAGCAGTTTATTGGGGGCGCAGGAAAAACTGTTTTTT
d_call: NA
j_call: TRBJ1-4
clone_size: NA
v_call: TRBV27

cdr3_aa: CASSEESKGGQGVRRTQYF
cdr3_nt: TGTGCCAGCAGTGAAGAAAGCAAAGGCGGACAGGGGGTCAGGAGAACCCAGTACTTC
d_call: TRBD1
j_call: TRBJ2-5
clone_size: once
v_call: TRBV6-1

cdr3_aa: CASSWGYNEQFF
cdr3_nt: TGTGCCAGCAGCTGGGGATACAATGAGCAGTTCTTC
d_call: NA
j_call: TRBJ2-1
clone_size: NA
v_call: TRBV7-9

cdr3_aa: CASSPDGAGELFF
cdr3_nt: TGTGCCAGCTCACCGGATGGGGCCGGGGAGCTGTTTTTT
d_call: NA
j_call: TRBJ2-2
clone_size: NA
v_call: TRBV18

cdr3_aa: CAIKYGLAGLTQYF
cdr3_nt: TGTGCCATCAAGTACGGACTAGCGGGGCTTACGCAGTATTTT
d_call: TRBD2
j_call: TRBJ2-3
clone_size: NA
v_call: TRBV10-3

cdr3_aa: CASSVDNRETEAFF
cdr3_nt: TGCGCCAGCAGCGTTGACAACAGAGAGACTGAAGCTTTCTTT
d_call: NA
j_call: TRBJ1-1
clone_size: NA
v_call: TRBV5-1

cdr3_aa: CASSEAGGPYGYTF
cdr3_nt: TGTGCCAGCAGTGAAGCGGGGGGCCCTTATGGCTACACCTTC
d_call: NA
j_call: TRBJ1-2
clone_size: NA
v_call: TRBV6-1

cdr3_aa: CASSTDDAGQPQHF
cdr3_nt: TGTGCCAGTAGTACCGACGATGCCGGGCAGCCCCAGCATTTT
d_call: NA
j_call: TRBJ1-5
clone_size: NA
v_call: TRBV19

cdr3_aa: CASSPWATGWELFF
cdr3_nt: TGTGCCAGCAGCCCGTGGGCCACGGGTTGGGAGCTGTTTTTT
d_call: NA
j_call: TRBJ2-2
clone_size: NA
v_call: TRBV7-9

cdr3_aa: CASSLNRDETQYF
cdr3_nt: TGTGCCAGCAGTTTGAACAGGGACGAGACCCAGTACTTC
d_call: NA
j_call: TRBJ2-5
clone_size: NA
v_call: TRBV12-3/TRBV12-4

cdr3_aa: CASSQEPSGDGEQFF
cdr3_nt: TGCGCCAGCAGCCAAGAACCTAGCGGGGACGGTGAGCAGTTCTTC
d_call: TRBD2
j_call: TRBJ2-1
clone_size: NA
v_call: TRBV4-3

cdr3_aa: CASSPPAGGHRELFF
cdr3_nt: TGTGCCAGCAGCCCACCCGCTGGGGGCCACAGGGAGCTGTTTTTT
d_call: NA
j_call: TRBJ2-2
clone_size: NA
v_call: TRBV9

cdr3_aa: CASSRGQGLGYTF
cdr3_nt: TGTGCCAGCAGCCGGGGACAGGGACTTGGCTACACCTTC
d_call: TRBD1
j_call: TRBJ1-2
clone_size: NA
v_call: TRBV6-5

cdr3_aa: CASSRTGENQPQHF
cdr3_nt: TGTGCCAGCTCGCGGACAGGGGAGAATCAGCCCCAGCATTTT
d_call: TRBD1
j_call: TRBJ1-5
clone_size: few
v_call: TRBV18

cdr3_aa: CASSSGLAGPNEQFF
cdr3_nt: TGTGCCAGCAGCTCAGGACTAGCGGGGCCCAATGAGCAGTTCTTC
d_call: TRBD2
j_call: TRBJ2-1
clone_size: NA
v_call: TRBV7-3

cdr3_aa: CATSDPGTSGYTF
cdr3_nt: TGTGCCACCAGTGACCCCGGGACAAGTGGCTACACCTTC
d_call: NA
j_call: TRBJ1-2
clone_size: NA
v_call: TRBV24-1

cdr3_aa: CASSSPGSLNEKLFF
cdr3_nt: TGTGCCAGCAGCTCCCCCGGTAGTCTTAATGAAAAACTGTTTTTT
d_call: NA
j_call: TRBJ1-4
clone_size: NA
v_call: TRBV28

cdr3_aa: CEGGEHSPLHF
cdr3_nt: TGTGAGGGAGGGGAGCATTCACCCCTCCACTTT
d_call: NA
j_call: TRBJ1-6
clone_size: NA
v_call: TRBV12-5

cdr3_aa: CASSLAGGVSYEQYF
cdr3_nt: TGTGCCAGCAGCTTAGCAGGTGGGGTATCCTACGAGCAGTACTTC
d_call: NA
j_call: TRBJ2-7
clone_size: once
v_call: TRBV11-2

cdr3_aa: CASTLRQRLNQPQHF
cdr3_nt: TGTGCCAGCACCTTACGACAGAGGCTTAATCAGCCCCAGCATTTT
d_call: NA
j_call: TRBJ1-5
clone_size: few
v_call: TRBV28